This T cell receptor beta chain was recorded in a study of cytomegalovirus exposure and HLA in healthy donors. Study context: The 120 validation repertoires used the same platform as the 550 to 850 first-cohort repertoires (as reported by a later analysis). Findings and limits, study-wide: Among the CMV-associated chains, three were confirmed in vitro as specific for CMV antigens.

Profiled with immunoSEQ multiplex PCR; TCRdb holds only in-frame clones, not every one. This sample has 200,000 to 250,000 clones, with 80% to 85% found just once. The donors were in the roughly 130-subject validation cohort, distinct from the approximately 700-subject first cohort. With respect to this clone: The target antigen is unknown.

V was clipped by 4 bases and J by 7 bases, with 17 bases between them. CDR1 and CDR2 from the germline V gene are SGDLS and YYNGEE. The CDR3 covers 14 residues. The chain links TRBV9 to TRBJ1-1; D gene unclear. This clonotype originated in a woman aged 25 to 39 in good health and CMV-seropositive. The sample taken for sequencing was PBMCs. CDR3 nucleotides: TGTGCCAGCAGCCCGAGGACCGCAACCGGTGAAGCTTTCTTT. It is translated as CASSPRTATGEAFF. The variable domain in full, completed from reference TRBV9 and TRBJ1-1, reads DSGVTQTPKHLITATGQRVTLRCSPRSGDLSVYWYQQSLDQGLQFLIQYYNGEERAKGNILERFSAQQFPDLHSELNLSSLELGDSALYFCASSPRTATGEAFFGQGTRLTVV.